This is a list of T cell receptor beta chains from one sample in a study of blood T cell repertoires in COVID-19. Here immunoSEQ multiplex PCR was the method, and the copy in TCRdb shows in-frame clones only, minus some. The sample consists of 350,000 to 400,000 clones, approximately 90% of them appearing once. The sample taken for sequencing was PBMCs or T cells enriched from blood (not recorded which). Receptor source: a young man who had recovered from COVID-19. Each CDR3 is given with its conserved first and last residue. D genes are given only for firm matches. A row's size may be missing; if present it is once, few, many or a size class.

J gene,clone size,V gene,D gene,CDR3 DNA,CDR3 protein
TRBJ2-1,-,TRBV19,-,TGTGCCAGTAGTATGGGAGGCGGCCCTGGAACTCTGGAGCAGTTCTTC,CASSMGGGPGTLEQFF
TRBJ2-1,-,TRBV14,-,TGTGCCAGCAGCCAACGCAGGGGCCGCGAGCAGTTCTTC,CASSQRRGREQFF
TRBJ1-4,-,TRBV3-1/TRBV3-2,-,TGTGCCAGCAGCCTTTCGACCGACATCTTTGCAACTAATGAAAAACTGTTTTTT,CASSLSTDIFATNEKLFF
TRBJ2-1,medium-sized,TRBV10-3,TRBD2,TGTGCCATCAGTGGTGATTGGAGTAGCGGGAGCCCCTACAATGAGCAGTTCTTC,CAISGDWSSGSPYNEQFF
TRBJ2-2,-,TRBV6-1,TRBD1,TGTGCCAGCAGTGAGGACAGGGGGCCGACCGGGGAGCTGTTTTTT,CASSEDRGPTGELFF
TRBJ1-3,-,TRBV7-2,-,TGTGCCAGCAGGGGACAAGAGTCTGGAAACACCATATATTTT,CASRGQESGNTIYF
TRBJ2-3,-,TRBV10-3,TRBD2,TGTGCCATCAGTCCTGGACTAGCAGGGTACACAGATACGCAGTATTTT,CAISPGLAGYTDTQYF
TRBJ2-1,-,TRBV3-1/TRBV3-2,-,TGTGCCAGCAGCCGGAGGGGACTTTCATACAATGAGCAGTTCTTC,CASSRRGLSYNEQFF
TRBJ2-7,-,TRBV27,TRBD1,TGTGCCAGCAGTCCGAGACAGGGGACCCACGAGCAGTACTTC,CASSPRQGTHEQYF
TRBJ1-2,-,TRBV28,TRBD1,TGTGCCAGCAGAGTACAGGGGAACTATGGCTACACCTTC,CASRVQGNYGYTF
TRBJ2-3,-,TRBV5-1,TRBD2,TGCGCCAGCAGCTTGGAGAGGAGCGGGGGTTTAGATACGCAGTATTTT,CASSLERSGGLDTQYF
TRBJ2-5,-,TRBV3-1/TRBV3-2,-,TGTGCCAGCAGCCAGGGCGTAAAGACCCAGTACTTC,CASSQGVKTQYF
TRBJ2-3,-,TRBV5-4,TRBD2,TGTGCCAGCAGCCGCGGGACTAGCGGGGGGGCCGTGGGCACAGATACGCAGTATTTT,CASSRGTSGGAVGTDTQYF
TRBJ2-3,-,TRBV2,-,TGTGCCAGCAGTCTACCAGACAGCACCTCCACAGATACGCAGTATTTT,CASSLPDSTSTDTQYF
TRBJ1-4,-,TRBV12-3/TRBV12-4,-,TGTGCCAGCATAAGGGGGAGCGGCGAAAAACTGTTTTTT,CASIRGSGEKLFF
TRBJ1-2,-,TRBV28,-,TGTGCCAGCAGCACGTCGTCCGGTGCCTCTCGTTATGGCTACACCTTC,CASSTSSGASRYGYTF
TRBJ2-1,-,TRBV6-4,-,TGTGCCAGCAGTGCCTCGCCAGGGCTACACAATGAGCAGTTCTTC,CASSASPGLHNEQFF
TRBJ1-2,-,TRBV5-1,TRBD1,TGCGCCAGCAGCGTAACCGGGACAGGGGGCGGCTACACCTTC,CASSVTGTGGGYTF
TRBJ1-4,-,TRBV28,TRBD1,TGTGCCAGCAGACCAGGGGGGCGGGGAACTAATGAAAAACTGTTTTTT,CASRPGGRGTNEKLFF
TRBJ1-1,-,TRBV15,-,TGTGCCACCAGCAGAGATCGACAGCCTGAAGCTTTCTTT,CATSRDRQPEAFF
TRBJ1-6,-,TRBV11-1,-,TGTGCCAGCAGTACCAAGGGGTCACCCCTCCACTTT,CASSTKGSPLHF
TRBJ2-7,-,TRBV5-4,-,TGTGCCAGCAGCTTGGACTTTTACGAGCAGTACTTC,CASSLDFYEQYF
TRBJ1-4,-,TRBV6-5,-,TGTGCCAGCAGTTACACGGAGGGGAGGACGCAACTGTTTTTT,CASSYTEGRTQLFF
TRBJ1-5,-,TRBV19,-,TGTGCCAGTAGTAAGGTTGCGGGGGGGTTCCAACAGCCCCAGCATTTT,CASSKVAGGFQQPQHF
TRBJ1-3,-,TRBV5-5,TRBD1,TGTGCCAGCAGCTCGACCCCACCGGGACAGCTTTACTCTGGAAACACCATATATTTT,CASSSTPPGQLYSGNTIYF
TRBJ1-3,-,TRBV30,TRBD1,TGTGCCTGGAGTACGGGACAGGCATTCTCTGGAAACACCATATATTTT,CAWSTGQAFSGNTIYF
TRBJ2-3,once,TRBV9,-,TGTGCCAGCAGCGTAGTTGGAAATGGGGCGGGGCCCACAGATACGCAGTATTTT,CASSVVGNGAGPTDTQYF
TRBJ2-1,-,TRBV30,-,TGTGCCTGGAGTGTCGTGTTAGGGCGACTAGACGGGGATGAGCAGTTCTTC,CAWSVVLGRLDGDEQFF
TRBJ2-7,-,TRBV6-5,TRBD2,TGTGCCAGCACCGCGGGGGACTCCTACGAGCAGTACTTC,CASTAGDSYEQYF
TRBJ2-2,-,TRBV7-3,-,TGTGCCAGCCAAAAAGGGGGGGCCACCGGGGAGCTGTTTTTT,CASQKGGATGELFF
TRBJ1-2,-,TRBV18,TRBD1,TGTGCCAGCTCACCACTTGGGCAGGGGGCGAGTTATGGCTACACCTTC,CASSPLGQGASYGYTF
TRBJ2-7,-,TRBV27,-,TGTGCCAGCAGGGACTTTGAGGGCACACCCTACGAGCAGTACTTC,CASRDFEGTPYEQYF
TRBJ1-1,-,TRBV11-2,-,TGTGCCAGCAGCTTTAGGGGCATCACTGAAGCTTTCTTT,CASSFRGITEAFF
TRBJ2-3,once,TRBV3-1/TRBV3-2,TRBD2,TGTGCCAGCAGCCGCGGGGGGGCTGGAGATACGCAGTATTTT,CASSRGGAGDTQYF
TRBJ2-5,-,TRBV2,TRBD1,TGTGCCAGCAGGCAGTCCGGACAGGGTTATGAGACCCAGTACTTC,CASRQSGQGYETQYF
TRBJ2-5,-,TRBV7-2,-,TGTGCCAGCAGCTTAAACAGTAAGGAGACCCAGTACTTC,CASSLNSKETQYF
TRBJ2-7,-,TRBV25-1,TRBD1,TGTGCCAGCAGTGCCCTGGGACAGGGCCTCTACGAGCAGTACTTC,CASSALGQGLYEQYF
TRBJ1-1,-,TRBV5-4,TRBD1,TGTGCCAGCAGTCCCGGGACAGGGGGCGTATACACTGAAGCTTTCTTT,CASSPGTGGVYTEAFF
TRBJ2-2,-,TRBV11-2,TRBD2,TGTGCCAGCAGCAATCCGGGGGGTCCCGGGGAGCTGTTTTTT,CASSNPGGPGELFF
TRBJ1-1,-,TRBV27,-,TGTGCCAGCAGTCCACGCCCGGGGAGGGGCCTCGGGAACACTGAAGCTTTCTTT,CASSPRPGRGLGNTEAFF
TRBJ1-1,once,TRBV5-1,TRBD1,TGCGCCAGCAGCGCCTTAACAGGGGAGAAGCTCGCTGAAGCTTTCTTT,CASSALTGEKLAEAFF
TRBJ1-5,-,TRBV7-9,-,TGTGCCAGCAGCTCGACAGTTTCCAGCAATCAGCCCCAGCATTTT,CASSSTVSSNQPQHF
TRBJ2-1,-,TRBV19,TRBD2,TGTGCCAGTAGTGACCCCCGGACTAGCGGGAGCAATGAGCAGTTCTTC,CASSDPRTSGSNEQFF
TRBJ1-1,-,TRBV28,-,TGTGCCAGCCGGCACGGGATTGCGAACACTGAAGCTTTCTTT,CASRHGIANTEAFF
TRBJ2-2,-,TRBV5-1,-,TGCGCCAGCAGCTGGGCAACAGGGTTTTCAGGCACCGGGGAGCTGTTTTTT,CASSWATGFSGTGELFF
TRBJ2-7,-,TRBV20-1,-,TGCAGTGCTTATGAGCAGTACTTC,CSAYEQYF
TRBJ2-1,-,TRBV7-6,TRBD1,TGTGCCAGCAGCTTACACAGGGGGAATGAGCAGTTCTTC,CASSLHRGNEQFF
TRBJ2-5,-,TRBV6-5,TRBD2,TGTGCCAGCAGCTCCCGACTAGCACTCGCGGCCCAGTACTTC,CASSSRLALAAQYF
TRBJ1-3,-,TRBV19,-,TGTGCCGTCAGGGCCGGACCGAACTCTGGAAACACCATATATTTT,CAVRAGPNSGNTIYF
TRBJ2-6,-,TRBV5-4,-,TGTGCCAGCAGCTCCTCGGTTCAAGAGGGGGCCAACGTCCTGACTTTC,CASSSSVQEGANVLTF
TRBJ1-5,-,TRBV6-5,TRBD1,TGTGCCAGCCGCCCCCAGGGGGGACAGCCCCAGCATTTT,CASRPQGGQPQHF
TRBJ2-4,-,TRBV27,TRBD2,TGTGCCAGCAGTTTTCGGAATAGCGGGGGGGCGGCCAAAAACATTCAGTACTTC,CASSFRNSGGAAKNIQYF
TRBJ1-2,-,TRBV7-2,TRBD1,TGTGCCAGCAGCTCCGTACAGGGGTACTATGGCTACACCTTC,CASSSVQGYYGYTF
TRBJ2-7,-,TRBV5-1,TRBD2,TGCGCCAGCAGCCTACTAGCGGGAGGAGTGTACGAGCAGTACTTC,CASSLLAGGVYEQYF
TRBJ2-5,-,TRBV7-2,-,TGTGCCAGCAGCTCAATTCTACTCAACCAAGAGACCCAGTACTTC,CASSSILLNQETQYF
TRBJ2-1,-,TRBV5-1,-,TGCGCCAGCAGCCCAATCAACAGGAGAACCTACAATGAGCAGTTCTTC,CASSPINRRTYNEQFF
TRBJ2-5,-,TRBV19,TRBD2,TGTGCCAGTAGTATAGGAACGGGGGGGAACGAGAGGGCCCAGTACTTC,CASSIGTGGNERAQYF
TRBJ2-7,-,TRBV6-2/TRBV6-3,-,TGTGCCAGCAGCCATCCGGTGGACAGCTTCTACGAGCAGTACTTC,CASSHPVDSFYEQYF